The 14 T cell receptor beta chains listed next were all sequenced from one sample in a study of blood T cells in healthy people across ages. For the second PCR, which ran for about 6 to 11 cycles, a sample-barcoded 5' primer and a J-beta primer mix were used. TCRdb re-analysed the 5' RACE reads in MiXCR, keeping a single row per CDR3 protein. The table lists about 730,000 distinct CDR3 sequences, 35% to 45% of them singletons. The sequencing sample was made of blood. All receptors come from an older woman in good health.

The J gene is TRBJ1-4, the V gene TRBV12-3 or TRBV12-4; TRBD1 might be the D (6 bases). Deletions cut 6 bases from V and 0 bases from J, with 11 bases between. CDR3 size: 15 residues. In nucleotides, the CDR3 is TGTGCCAGCAGGGGACACGGGACAACTAATGAAAAACTGTTTTTT. Amino acid sequence: CASRGHGTTNEKLFF.

This sequence joins TRBV4-1 and TRBJ2-1; 9 positions match TRBD2. The ends lost 3 bases at V and 6 bases at J; junction bases unmatched: 6. The CDR3 is made up of 15 amino acids. Germline CDR1 is MGHRA and CDR2 is YSYEKL. The CDR3 loop is CASSHGAGGRNEQFF. CDR3 DNA sequence: TGCGCCAGCAGCCACGGGGCGGGGGGGCGCAATGAGCAGTTCTTC.

In its sample, this clonotype was seen a few times. V and J are TRBV29-1 and TRBJ2-2; D may be TRBD1 or TRBD2 (5 bases each). This CDR3 is built from 14 residues. Germline V gene sequence: CDR1 SQVTM, CDR2 ANQGSEA. CDR3 nucleotide sequence: TGCAGTCATTCCAGCCGGGGCGAACCCGGGGAGCTGTTTTTT. Translating it yields CSHSSRGEPGELFF.

This clonotype has more than one count but fewer than ten. The rearrangement links TRBV3-1 to TRBJ2-7; 10 positions agree with TRBD2. Germline assignment: CDR1 LGHDT and CDR2 YNNKEL (reference sequence). Germline trimming cut 6 bases from V and 6 bases from J; bases unmatched to any gene: 11. The CDR3 loop spans 15 amino acids. CDR3 amino acids: CASRPTGTSVTEQYF. The CDR3 bases are TGTGCCAGCAGGCCAACCGGGACTAGCGTGACCGAGCAGTACTTC.

As for this clonotype: A read error may account for a junction end that differs from germline. The rearrangement links TRBV18 to TRBJ2-5, with 8 bases aligning to TRBD2. The J call may be wrong; the DNA end is better matched by TRBJ2-7. The CDR3 contains 16 residues. From germline, CDR1 is KGHSH and CDR2 LQKENI. The CDR3 here is CTSSLLKSGSGYEQYF. CDR3 DNA: TGTACCAGCTCACTTCTAAAGAGCGGGAGTGGGTACGAGCAGTACTTC.

The chain employs TRBV2 and TRBJ2-3; D unclear. This CDR3 region has 16 residues. Trimming stripped 0 bases from V and 0 bases from J, with 10 bases between. Germline V CDR1 and CDR2: SNHLY, FYNNEI. Here the CDR3 reads CASSEALSASTDTQYF. For the CDR3, the DNA is TGTGCCAGCAGTGAAGCTTTGTCAGCTAGCACAGATACGCAGTATTTT. Looking up the rest from reference TRBV2 and TRBJ2-3 gives the full variable domain: EPEVTQTPSHQVTQMGQEVILRCVPISNHLYFYWYRQILGQKVEFLVSFYNNEISEKSEIFDDQFSVERPDGSNFTLKIRSTKLEDSAMYFCASSEALSASTDTQYFGPGTRLTVL.

This clonotype was counted only a few times. The rearrangement uses TRBV20-1 and TRBJ2-5, with D unresolved. The CDR3 contains 14 residues. CDR1 DFQATT and CDR2 SNEGSKA come from the germline V gene (reference sequence). The germline V and J ends were trimmed by 5 bases and 10 bases, with 23 bases remaining between them. Written as DNA, the CDR3 is TGCAGTGCTCTCGGCCCGAGGAAAGAGGTCGGCCAGTACTTC. Amino acid sequence: CSALGPRKEVGQYF.

The chain links TRBV29-1 to TRBJ2-7, with 8 bases lining up with TRBD2. CDR3 length: 13 amino acids. Germline V gives CDR1 SQVTM, CDR2 ANQGSEA. Trimming at V came to 7 bases and at J to 7 bases, leaving 12 bases not matched to a gene. The CDR3 region has the DNA TGCAGCGCAACTAGCGGAACAATGATGGAGCAGTACTTC. Translation: CSATSGTMMEQYF.

Only a few counts were recorded for this clonotype. The chain combines TRBV9 with TRBJ1-5; D possibly corresponds to TRBD1 (6 bases). The CDR3 consists of 15 residues. V lost 0 bases and J 3 bases, leaving 10 bases between the germline ends. Germline assignment: CDR1 SGDLS and CDR2 YYNGEE. This CDR3 is CASSVGQEANQPQHF. The CDR3 DNA follows: TGTGCCAGCAGCGTAGGACAGGAAGCCAATCAGCCCCAGCATTTT.

The gene calls are TRBV7-3 and TRBJ2-4; possible D gene TRBD2, 6 bases. Germline values: CDR1 SGHTA, CDR2 FQGTGA. Trimming cost V 2 bases and J 1 base, with 15 bases left between them. The CDR3 spans 17 residues. This CDR3 is CASSLFGSRVAKNIQYF. The DNA of the CDR3 is TGTGCCAGCAGCTTATTCGGGAGCAGGGTGGCCAAAAACATTCAGTACTTC.

Regarding this clonotype: A much bigger clone sits one base away, suggesting this may be a read error. The gene calls are TRBV9 and TRBJ2-1, with 9 bases lining up with TRBD2. This CDR3 spans 15 amino acids. Germline-derived CDR1 and CDR2 are SGDLS and YYNGEE. CDR3 bases: TGTGCCTGCAGCGTACTAGCGGGCATCTACAATGAGCAGTTCTTC. It encodes CACSVLAGIYNEQFF.

The chain is built from TRBV30 and TRBJ2-6; D not resolved. The germline V gene has CDR1 GTSNPN and CDR2 SVGIG (reference sequence). Trimming took 0 bases from V and 3 from J, leaving 12 bases between them. This CDR3 is 16 amino acids long. The CDR3 sequence is CAWSVPLGNGANVLTF. CDR3 sequence (DNA): TGTGCCTGGAGTGTACCGCTAGGGAATGGGGCCAACGTCCTGACTTTC.

The J gene is TRBJ2-5, the V gene TRBV7-3; D tentatively reads TRBD1 or TRBD2 (6 bases each). CDR3 length equals 15 residues. V lost 6 bases and J lost 2, with 16 bases in between. The germline CDR1 and CDR2 sequences are SGHTA and FQGTGA. The chain's CDR3 is CASSTGTRGQETQYF. CDR3 bases: TGTGCCAGCAGTACAGGGACTCGGGGGCAAGAGACCCAGTACTTC. Combining the CDR3 with reference TRBV7-3 and TRBJ2-5 gives the whole variable domain GAGVSQTPSNKVTEKGKYVELRCDPISGHTALYWYRQSLGQGPEFLIYFQGTGAADDSGLPNDRFFAVRPEGSVSTLKIQRTERGDSAVYLCASSTGTRGQETQYFGPGTRLLVL.

This clonotype occurred many times. V and J are TRBV5-5 and TRBJ1-1; tentative D call: TRBD1 (6 bases). The V gene's germline CDR1 is SGHKS and CDR2 YYEKEE (reference sequence). Trimming removed 4 bases from V and 7 bases from J, with 14 bases in between. The CDR3 covers 13 residues. CDR3 protein: CASSVEGHLEAFF. The CDR3 nucleotides read TGTGCCAGCAGCGTAGAGGGACATCTTGAAGCTTTCTTT.